The 8 T cell receptor beta chains given below trace back to one sample, sequenced in a study of cytomegalovirus exposure and HLA in healthy donors. This PCR relied on a set of 60 Vbeta primers and 13 Jbeta primers. Sequenced by immunoSEQ multiplex PCR; TCRdb stores in-frame clones only, minus some. The sample yields under 150,000 clones, roughly three quarters seen once. Sequencing was performed on PBMCs. These receptors all come from a woman aged 50 to 60 in good health and CMV-seronegative.

The chain uses TRBV27 and TRBJ2-5, with 8 bases lining up with TRBD2. Germline values: CDR1 MNHEY, CDR2 SMNVEV (reference sequence). V gave up 6 bases and J gave up 1 base; unmatched junction bases: 10. This CDR3 spans 16 amino acids. The CDR3 sequence: CASSPLGRAIQETQYF. The CDR3 DNA follows: TGTGCCAGCAGCCCCCTCGGGAGGGCGATCCAAGAGACCCAGTACTTC.

The rearrangement links TRBV9 to TRBJ1-1; D gene uncertain. The germline gives CDR1 SGDLS, CDR2 YYNGEE. The CDR3 covers 16 residues. V lost 3 bases and J lost 0, with 15 bases in between. CDR3 DNA sequence: TGTGCCAGCAGCGAGGGCCCCGGGGAGTTGAACACTGAAGCTTTCTTT. Translation gives CASSEGPGELNTEAFF.

The gene calls are TRBV12-5 and TRBJ1-5; D is uncertain. Germline lookup yields CDR1 LGHNT and CDR2 FRNRAP. V lost 4 bases and J 7 bases, leaving 11 bases between the germline ends. This CDR3 region has 13 residues. The CDR3 reads CASGWEGPQPQHF. The CDR3 DNA follows: TGTGCTAGTGGTTGGGAGGGTCCGCAGCCCCAGCATTTT.

This clone appeared a few times. The chain uses TRBV25-1 and TRBJ1-4, with unresolved D. Deletions cut 1 base from V and 4 bases from J, with 10 bases between. Germline lookup yields CDR1 MGHDK and CDR2 SYGVNS. There are 15 residues in the CDR3. The CDR3 loop is CASSESEFLNEKLFF. The CDR3 coding sequence is TGTGCCAGCAGTGAATCTGAGTTCCTTAATGAAAAACTGTTTTTT.

V is TRBV2 and J is TRBJ2-2; perhaps TRBD1 as D (6 bases). The CDR3 loop spans 15 amino acids. CDR1 is SNHLY, CDR2 FYNNEI, per germline. V gave up 6 bases and J gave up 5 bases, with 16 bases separating them. The CDR3: CASSFLNRVTGELFF. For the CDR3, the DNA is TGTGCCAGCAGCTTTTTGAACAGGGTTACCGGGGAGCTGTTTTTT.

The chain's CDR3 is CASSLGPMGAPTDTQYF. CDR3 DNA: TGTGCCAGCAGCTTAGGCCCCATGGGGGCCCCCACAGATACGCAGTATTTT. V is TRBV7-2 and J is TRBJ2-3; D might be TRBD1 (6 bases). The CDR3 contains 17 residues. V lost 1 base, J lost 2 bases, and 16 bases lay in between. Germline V CDR1 and CDR2: SGHTA, FQGNSA.

J is TRBJ2-5 and V is TRBV7-2, with 8 bases lining up with TRBD1. Germline V gene lookup returns CDR1 SGHTA and CDR2 FQGNSA. This CDR3 is built from 14 residues. After removal of 5 bases from V and 5 bases from J, the junction contained 7 bases not matched to a gene. The CDR3 DNA follows: TGTGCCAGCAGCCCTTGGACAGGGCTGGAGACCCAGTACTTC. It encodes CASSPWTGLETQYF.

The rearrangement links TRBV27 to TRBJ1-1; D perhaps matches TRBD1 (6 bases). Germline V gives CDR1 MNHEY, CDR2 SMNVEV (reference sequence). Trimming cost V 6 bases and J 1 base, with 9 bases left between them. The CDR3 consists of 13 residues. The CDR3 DNA reads TGTGCCAGCAGGTACAGGGAGAACACTGAAGCTTTCTTT. Its translation: CASRYRENTEAFF.